The clone carrying this TCR beta chain has just one count. Investigators merged groups given second doses at roughly 4 or roughly 12 weeks. Trimming left V 5 bases short and J 6 bases short, with 18 bases between. Germline CDR1 reads DFQATT; CDR2 reads SNEGSKA (reference sequence). There are 14 residues in the CDR3. Repertoires were generated with immunoSEQ multiplex PCR, while TCRdb's copy carries only in-frame clones and drops some. The sample holds about 140,000 clones, around 93% seen once. The data were taken from a study of T cell responses to AZD1222 COVID-19 vaccine. This clonotype originated in an adult who received the AZD1222 COVID-19 vaccine. The chain joins TRBV20-1 to TRBJ2-3, with TRBD2 as a possible D gene (5 bases). Source: peripheral blood, taken 28 days after the second AZD1222 dose. The CDR3 sequence is CSARDRGSLDTQYF. In DNA form, the CDR3 reads TGCAGTGCTCGTGATCGCGGGTCTCTTGATACGCAGTATTTT.